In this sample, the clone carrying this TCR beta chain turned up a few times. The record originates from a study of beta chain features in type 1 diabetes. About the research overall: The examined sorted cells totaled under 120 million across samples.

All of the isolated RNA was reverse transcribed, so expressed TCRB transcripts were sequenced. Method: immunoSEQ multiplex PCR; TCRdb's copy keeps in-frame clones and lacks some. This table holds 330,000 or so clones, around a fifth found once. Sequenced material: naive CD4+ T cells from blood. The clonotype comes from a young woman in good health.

The CDR3 region is CASSSGVLAEAFF. CDR3 DNA sequence: TGTGCCAGCAGTTCAGGGGTCCTGGCCGAAGCTTTCTTT. The chain carries TRBV5-6 and TRBJ1-1, with D possibly being TRBD1 (6 bases). Germline values: CDR1 SGHDT, CDR2 YYEEEE. Deletions cut 5 bases from V and 8 bases from J, with 16 bases between. This CDR3 has 13 residues.